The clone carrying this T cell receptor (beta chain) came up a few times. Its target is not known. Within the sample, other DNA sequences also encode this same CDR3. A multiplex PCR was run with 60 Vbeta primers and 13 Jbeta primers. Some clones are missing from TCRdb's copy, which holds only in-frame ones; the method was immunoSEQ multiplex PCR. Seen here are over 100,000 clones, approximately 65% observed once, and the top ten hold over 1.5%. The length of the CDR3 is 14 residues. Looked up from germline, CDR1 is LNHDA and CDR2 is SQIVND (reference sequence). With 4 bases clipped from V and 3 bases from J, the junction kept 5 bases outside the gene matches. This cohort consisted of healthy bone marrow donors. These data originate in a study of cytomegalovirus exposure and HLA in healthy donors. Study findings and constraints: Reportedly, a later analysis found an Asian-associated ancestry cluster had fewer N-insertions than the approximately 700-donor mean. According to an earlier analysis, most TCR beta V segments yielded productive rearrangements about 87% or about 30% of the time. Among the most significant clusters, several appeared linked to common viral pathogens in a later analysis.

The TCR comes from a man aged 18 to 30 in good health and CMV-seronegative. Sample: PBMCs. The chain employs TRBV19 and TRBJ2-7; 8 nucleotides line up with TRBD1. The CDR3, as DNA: TGTGCCAGTAGTACCGGGACAGGTGGCTACGAGCAGTACTTC. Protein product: CASSTGTGGYEQYF. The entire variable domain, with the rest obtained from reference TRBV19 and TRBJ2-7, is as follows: DGGITQSPKYLFRKEGQNVTLSCEQNLNHDAMYWYRQDPGQGLRLIYYSQIVNDFQKGDIAEGYSVSREKKESFPLTVTSAQKNPTAFYLCASSTGTGGYEQYFGPGTRLTVT.